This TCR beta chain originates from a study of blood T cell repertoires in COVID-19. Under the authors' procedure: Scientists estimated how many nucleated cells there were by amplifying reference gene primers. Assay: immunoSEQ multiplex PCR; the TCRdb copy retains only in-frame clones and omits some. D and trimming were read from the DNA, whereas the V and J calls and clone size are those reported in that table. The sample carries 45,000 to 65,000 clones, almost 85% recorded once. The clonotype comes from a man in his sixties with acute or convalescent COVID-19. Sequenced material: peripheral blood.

The CDR3 DNA reads as TGTGCCAGCTCACCGGAAAGCGGAGTACAAGAGACCCAGTACTTC. It yields the protein CASSPESGVQETQYF. The chain couples TRBV18 to TRBJ2-5; a possible D gene is TRBD2 (5 bases). CDR3 size: 15 residues. Trimming shortened V by 3 bases and J by 2 bases, and 13 bases separated the two germline ends. Germline CDR1 KGHSH, CDR2 LQKENI.